Listed below are T cell receptor beta chains from one sample, sequenced in a study of CD8+CD57+ T cells in acquired aplastic anemia. TCRdb re-derived calls from the reads in MiXCR, one entry per CDR3 protein. The sample consists of 150,000 to 200,000 distinct CDR3 sequences, 48% of them appearing once. Sequenced sample: sorted CD4+, CD8+, or CD8+CD57+ T cells (not recorded which) from PBMCs. The receptor set was obtained from a human donor with aplastic anemia. Each CDR3 is given with its conserved first and last residue. The D gene is left open where the match is weak. Some rows mark clone size as missing; the rest say once, few, many or name a class of expanded clone.

d_gene | j_gene | abundance | v_gene | CDR3aa | CDR3nt
- | TRBJ1-3 | - | TRBV20-1 | CSARNTFLGGNTIYF | TGCAGTGCTAGAAATACATTCCTGGGAGGAAACACCATATATTTT
- | TRBJ2-3 | - | TRBV5-1 | CATSLQVTDTQYF | TGCGCCACCTCCCTTCAGGTCACAGATACGCAGTATTTT
TRBD2 | TRBJ2-4 | many | TRBV10-2 | CASSESWTSGRLAKNIQYF | TGCGCCAGCAGTGAGTCGTGGACTAGCGGGCGACTAGCCAAAAACATTCAGTACTTC
TRBD1 | TRBJ2-1 | - | TRBV2 | CATSPGQGPYNEQFF | TGTGCCACCTCCCCCGGACAGGGTCCCTACAATGAGCAGTTCTTC
TRBD2 | TRBJ2-1 | - | TRBV18 | CASSSDPTSGGYNEQFF | TGTGCCAGCTCATCCGACCCTACTAGCGGGGGTTACAATGAGCAGTTCTTC
TRBD2 | TRBJ2-7 | - | TRBV6-1 | CASSRLAEASYEQYF | TGTGCCAGCAGCCGACTAGCGGAGGCTTCCTACGAGCAGTACTTC
- | TRBJ2-7 | - | TRBV7-2 | CASSSDALEQYF | TGTGCCAGCAGCTCGGACGCTTTGGAGCAGTACTTC
- | TRBJ1-6 | - | TRBV10-1 | CASSLTEPYNSPLHF | TGCGCCAGCAGTCTGACAGAACCTTATAATTCACCCCTCCACTTT
- | TRBJ2-7 | - | TRBV10-3 | CAIRGSEPYEQYF | TGTGCCATCAGGGGAAGTGAGCCCTACGAGCAGTACTTC
- | TRBJ1-6 | - | TRBV19 | CASSMGKNSPLHF | TGTGCCAGTAGTATGGGCAAAAATTCACCCCTCCACTTT
TRBD1 | TRBJ1-1 | - | TRBV10-1 | CASSGYRDRPEAFF | TGCGCCAGCAGTGGTTATCGGGACAGGCCTGAAGCTTTCTTT
- | TRBJ1-6 | many | TRBV14 | CASSQVGGQSPLHF | TGTGCCAGCAGCCAAGTCGGGGGCCAGTCACCCCTCCACTTT
TRBD2 | TRBJ2-2 | many | TRBV19 | CATGTTGLTGELFF | TGTGCCACTGGGACTACCGGCCTGACCGGGGAGCTGTTTTTT
- | TRBJ1-1 | many | TRBV27 | CASNPLRAGRNTEAFF | TGTGCCAGCAACCCTTTACGGGCAGGGAGGAACACTGAAGCTTTCTTT
- | TRBJ2-1 | - | TRBV29-1 | CSVDGLGGEQFF | TGCAGCGTCGATGGGCTAGGGGGTGAGCAGTTCTTC
- | TRBJ2-3 | - | TRBV2 | CASVEGVVITDTQYF | TGTGCCAGCGTAGAGGGGGTCGTCATCACAGATACGCAGTATTTT
TRBD1 | TRBJ2-1 | - | TRBV24-1 | CATSDLRQGSSYNEQFF | TGTGCCACCAGTGATTTACGACAGGGCAGCTCCTACAATGAGCAGTTCTTC
- | TRBJ1-1 | - | TRBV7-3 | CASSRPGTEAFF | TGTGCCAGCAGTCGACCGGGCACTGAAGCTTTCTTT
- | TRBJ2-3 | many | TRBV20-1 | CSAAVDPDTQYF | TGCAGTGCTGCAGTAGACCCAGATACGCAGTATTTT
TRBD1 | TRBJ1-5 | - | TRBV7-8 | CASSFSGTGSQPQHF | TGTGCCAGCAGCTTCTCCGGGACAGGGAGTCAGCCCCAGCATTTT
- | TRBJ1-4 | - | TRBV5-1 | CASSVWGGTNEKLFF | TGCGCCAGCAGCGTCTGGGGGGGAACTAATGAAAAACTGTTTTTT
TRBD2 | TRBJ2-5 | many | TRBV7-2 | CASSLAPGGAGTQYF | TGTGCCAGCAGCTTAGCCCCCGGGGGGGCGGGGACCCAGTACTTC
- | TRBJ1-4 | many | TRBV15 | CATSRGGTTGDYEKLFF | TGTGCCACCAGCAGAGGTGGAACAACGGGGGATTATGAAAAACTGTTTTTT
TRBD2 | TRBJ2-5 | - | TRBV7-8 | CASSLGLAAQETQYF | TGTGCCAGCAGCCTGGGACTAGCGGCCCAAGAGACCCAGTACTTC
TRBD2 | TRBJ2-5 | - | TRBV7-9 | CASTTSGQETQYF | TGTGCCAGCACTACTAGCGGACAAGAGACCCAGTACTTC
- | TRBJ1-2 | many | TRBV20-1 | CSARRTVKDGYTF | TGCAGTGCTAGAAGGACGGTTAAGGATGGCTACACCTTC
- | TRBJ2-7 | - | TRBV6-1 | CASSVQGREQYF | TGTGCCAGCAGTGTACAGGGTCGCGAGCAGTACTTC
- | TRBJ2-7 | - | TRBV2 | CASSGGVLSYEQYF | TGTGCCAGCAGCGGCGGGGTGCTCTCCTACGAGCAGTACTTC
TRBD2 | TRBJ2-5 | many | TRBV7-7 | CASSPLTSGGQETQYF | TGTGCTAGCAGCCCGCTGACTAGCGGGGGGCAAGAGACCCAGTACTTC
- | TRBJ2-7 | many | TRBV5-1 | CASSLVTTDYEQYF | TGCGCCAGCAGCTTGGTCACAACCGACTACGAGCAGTACTTC
- | TRBJ1-6 | many | TRBV19 | CASSDSPNSPLHF | TGTGCCAGTAGTGACAGTCCTAATTCACCCCTCCACTTT
- | TRBJ1-5 | many | TRBV12-3/TRBV12-4 | CASSRTVREPQHF | TGTGCCAGCAGTCGGACAGTCAGGGAGCCCCAGCATTTT
- | TRBJ2-2 | - | TRBV27 | CASSLESSTGELFF | TGTGCCAGCAGTTTAGAGTCAAGCACCGGGGAGCTGTTTTTT
TRBD2 | TRBJ2-7 | once | TRBV24-1 | CATSAGGTSGKEQYF | TGTGCCACCAGTGCCGGCGGGACTAGCGGGAAAGAGCAGTACTTC
- | TRBJ2-7 | - | TRBV15 | CATSSAGQIYEQYF | TGTGCCACCAGCAGTGCTGGACAGATCTACGAGCAGTACTTC
- | TRBJ1-5 | - | TRBV19 | CASSLGYGNQPQHF | TGTGCCAGTAGTTTGGGGTATGGGAATCAGCCCCAGCATTTT
- | TRBJ2-7 | many | TRBV5-1 | CASSRRASLAPRGVYEQYF | TGCGCCAGCAGCCGGCGTGCGAGCTTGGCCCCCAGGGGGGTCTACGAGCAGTACTTC
- | TRBJ1-5 | many | TRBV12-3/TRBV12-4 | CASSFSGSRGNQPQHF | TGTGCCAGCAGTTTTTCGGGGAGTAGAGGCAATCAGCCCCAGCATTTT